The 27 T cell receptor beta chains below come from one sample, sequenced in a study of blood T cell repertoires in COVID-19. Sequencing was performed with immunoSEQ multiplex PCR; in TCRdb, only in-frame clones are kept and a portion is missing. The sample lists 35,000 to 45,000 clones; roughly 74% were seen once. Source material: peripheral blood. These receptors came from a man older than 75 with acute or convalescent COVID-19.

In this sample, this clone turned up once. The chain employs TRBV6-2 or TRBV6-3 and TRBJ2-1; 11 positions match TRBD2. This CDR3 region has 17 residues. V trimming: 4 bases; J trimming: 6 bases; junction bases outside the gene matches: 11. Germline assignment: CDR1 MNHEY and CDR2 SVGEGT. CDR3 DNA sequence: TGTGCCAGCAGTTCAGGACTAGCGGGTTCGGGGAGCAATGAGCAGTTCTTC. This encodes CASSSGLAGSGSNEQFF.

The chain has TRBV5-5 and TRBJ1-4, with 8 bases matching TRBD1. After removal of 4 bases from V and 8 bases from J, the junction contained 7 bases not matched to a gene. This CDR3 contains 14 residues. Looked up from germline, CDR1 is SGHKS and CDR2 is YYEKEE (reference sequence). The CDR3 region is CASSLGQGREKLFF. The DNA of the CDR3 is TGTGCCAGCAGCCTTGGACAGGGCAGAGAAAAACTGTTTTTT. The variable domain in full, completed from reference TRBV5-5 and TRBJ1-4, reads DAGVTQSPTHLIKTRGQQVTLRCSPISGHKSVSWYQQVLGQGPQFIFQYYEKEERGRGNFPDRFSARQFPNYSSELNVNALLLGDSALYLCASSLGQGREKLFFGSGTQLSVL.

The chain carries TRBV18 and TRBJ1-2; weak D call: TRBD1 (6 bases). V gave up 8 bases and J gave up 4 bases, with 26 bases separating them. Germline V lookup: CDR1 KGHSH, CDR2 LQKENI. The CDR3 runs to 17 residues. CDR3 amino acids: CASLRGRGEQGSYGYTF. CDR3 in DNA: TGTGCCAGCCTTAGGGGTAGAGGTGAACAGGGAAGCTATGGCTACACCTTC.

This clone was seen a single time. This sequence joins TRBV7-2 and TRBJ2-7; tentative D call: TRBD2 (5 bases). Looked up from germline, CDR1 is SGHTA and CDR2 is FQGNSA. The CDR3 extends over 13 amino acids. Trimming removed 5 bases from V and 7 bases from J, with 15 bases in between. CDR3 coding DNA: TGTGCCAGCAGCCATGGAGGTTTTAGGGAGCAGTACTTC. It encodes CASSHGGFREQYF.

The V and J genes are TRBV10-3 and TRBJ2-3; D perhaps matches TRBD1 (5 bases). CDR3 length equals 14 residues. Germline loops: CDR1 ENHRY, CDR2 SYGVKD. V lost 7 bases and J 3 bases, leaving 14 bases between the germline ends. CDR3 loop: CAITTSPGTDTQYF. In DNA, the CDR3 is TGTGCCATCACCACGAGTCCAGGGACAGATACGCAGTATTTT.

V is TRBV7-9 and J is TRBJ2-7; D might be TRBD1 (6 bases). The germline V and J ends were trimmed by 5 bases and 5 bases, with 16 bases remaining between them. In germline, CDR1 is SEHNR, CDR2 FQNEAQ (reference sequence). The CDR3 runs 14 residues. The CDR3 region has the DNA TGTGCCAGCAGCGGCAACGACGAGGGGGACGAGCAGTACTTC. Translation: CASSGNDEGDEQYF.

This rearrangement joins TRBV4-1 to TRBJ2-1; 9 positions match TRBD2. The CDR3 has 15 amino acids. Trimming cost V 4 bases and J 9 bases; bases outside gene matches: 10. CDR1 is MGHRA, CDR2 YSYEKL, per germline. CDR3 loop: CASSPLAGEVREQFF. The CDR3 DNA sequence: TGCGCCAGCAGCCCTTTAGCGGGAGAAGTTCGTGAGCAGTTCTTC.

This chain links TRBV7-8 with TRBJ1-6, with TRBD1 as a possible D gene (6 bases). The V gene lost 1 base and the J gene lost 9 bases, with 13 bases spanning the gap. The CDR3 is 15 amino acids. Per germline, CDR1 SGHVS and CDR2 FQNEAQ. The CDR3 is CASSLDRGASSPLHF. The CDR3 DNA reads TGTGCCAGCAGCTTAGATCGGGGGGCGAGTTCACCCCTCCACTTT. Drawing the rest from reference TRBV7-8 and TRBJ1-6, the complete variable domain is GAGVSQSPRYKVAKRGQDVALRCDPISGHVSLFWYQQALGQGPEFLTYFQNEAQLDKSGLPSDRFFAERPEGSVSTLKIQRTQQEDSAVYLCASSLDRGASSPLHFGNGTRLTVT.

V is TRBV7-9 and J is TRBJ1-1; D might be TRBD1 (5 bases). V lost 4 bases and J 6 bases, leaving 12 bases between the germline ends. CDR3 length: 13 residues. Germline CDR1 is SEHNR and CDR2 is FQNEAQ (reference sequence). As DNA, the CDR3 is TGTGCCAGCAGCTCAGGGAGGGCGGCTGAAGCTTTCTTT. It specifies CASSSGRAAEAFF.

The chain couples TRBV19 to TRBJ1-5; unclear D gene. The CDR3 runs to 15 residues. V was shortened by 5 bases and J by 6 bases, with 17 bases between the two germline ends. Per germline, CDR1 LNHDA and CDR2 SQIVND (reference sequence). The CDR3 loop is CASSPLVGSGQPQHF. For the CDR3, the DNA is TGTGCCAGTAGTCCCCTCGTAGGGAGTGGTCAGCCCCAGCATTTT.

V usage is TRBV28 and J usage is TRBJ2-7; D perhaps matches TRBD2 (6 bases). Germline V CDR1 and CDR2: MDHEN, SYDVKM. The CDR3 is 14 amino acids. Trimming pared 5 bases from V and 9 bases from J, leaving 20 bases between. The DNA of the CDR3 is TGTGCCAGCAGTCCTTCCAGGGACTCTCCGCCGCAGTACTTC. Its protein product is CASSPSRDSPPQYF. Supplemented by reference TRBV28 and TRBJ2-7, the full variable domain reads DVKVTQSSRYLVKRTGEKVFLECVQDMDHENMFWYRQDPGLGLRLIYFSYDVKMKEKGDIPEGYSVSREKKERFSLILESASTNQTSMYLCASSPSRDSPPQYFGPGTRLTVT.

The J gene is TRBJ2-1, the V gene TRBV6-5, with 7 bases fitting TRBD1. The V gene end was trimmed by 3 bases and the J gene end by 4 bases; junction bases not matched to a gene: 3. CDR1 MNHEY and CDR2 SVGAGI come from the germline V gene. This CDR3 is 14 amino acids long. The CDR3 loop is CASSYLDRYNEQFF. The CDR3 DNA is TGTGCCAGCAGTTATTTGGACAGGTACAATGAGCAGTTCTTC.

This sequence joins TRBV18 and TRBJ1-1, with D unresolved. This CDR3 contains 15 residues. Looked up from germline, CDR1 is KGHSH and CDR2 is LQKENI. Deletions cut 0 bases from V and 0 bases from J, with 8 bases between. The DNA for the CDR3 is TGTGCCAGCTCACCACCCCTGGCCATGAACACTGAAGCTTTCTTT. This gives the protein CASSPPLAMNTEAFF.

CDR3 sequence (DNA): TGTGCCAGCAGCTTAGGAGTGGAGGCACTTAATGAAAAACTGTTTTTT. It translates to CASSLGVEALNEKLFF. This chain joins TRBV7-2 and TRBJ1-4, with D unclear. The CDR3 sequence is 16 residues long. V was shortened by 1 base and J by 4 bases, with 13 bases between the two germline ends. Germline V gives CDR1 SGHTA, CDR2 FQGNSA.

This chain uses TRBV5-1 with TRBJ2-7; possible D gene TRBD1, 6 bases. The V and J ends lost 4 bases and 0 bases respectively, with 17 bases between them. The CDR3 consists of 16 residues. Germline-derived CDR1 and CDR2 are SGHRS and YFSETQ. The CDR3 reads CASSPLGGQSSYEQYF. CDR3 in DNA: TGCGCCAGCAGCCCCCTTGGGGGCCAGAGCTCCTACGAGCAGTACTTC.

V is TRBV25-1 and J is TRBJ2-5, with TRBD2 matching 13 bases. The CDR3 totals 17 residues. The ends lost 3 bases at V and 5 bases at J; junction bases unmatched: 9. From germline, CDR1 is MGHDK and CDR2 SYGVNS. In DNA, the CDR3 is TGTGCCAGCAGTGATCTCGGACTAGCGGGAGCGAAGGAGACCCAGTACTTC. The encoded protein is CASSDLGLAGAKETQYF.

The chain has TRBV5-1 and TRBJ2-7; 11 bases line up with TRBD1. Looked up from germline, CDR1 is SGHRS and CDR2 is YFSETQ. The junction had 4 bases not matched to a gene; V was cut back by 3 bases and J by 2 bases. The CDR3 sequence is 15 residues long. The CDR3 DNA follows: TGCGCCAGCAGCTCGGGACAGGGGGGCCCCTACGAGCAGTACTTC. Its protein product is CASSSGQGGPYEQYF.

The chain recombines TRBV10-3 with TRBJ1-6, with 7 bases fitting TRBD1. CDR3 length equals 13 residues. V shed 6 bases, J shed 6 bases, and the junction held 2 bases outside the gene matches. Germline values: CDR1 ENHRY, CDR2 SYGVKD. The CDR3 DNA sequence: TGTGCCATCAGCCGGGACAGTAATTCACCCCTCCACTTT. As protein: CAISRDSNSPLHF.

This chain joins TRBV6-5 and TRBJ1-2, with TRBD1 matching over 8 bases. The CDR3 extends over 15 amino acids. The germline V gene encodes CDR1 MNHEY and CDR2 SVGAGI. V dropped 0 bases and J dropped 5; count of bases not matched to a gene: 5. In DNA form, the CDR3 reads TGTGCCAGCAGTTACTCGACCAGGGGGCATTATGGCTACACCTTC. This codes for CASSYSTRGHYGYTF.

The rearrangement joins TRBV24-1 to TRBJ2-7, with D tentatively TRBD1 (6 bases). The CDR3 is 14 residues long. Germline assignment: CDR1 KGHDR and CDR2 SFDVKD. Trimming stripped 3 bases from V and 6 bases from J, with 14 bases between. DNA of the CDR3: TGTGCCACCAGTGATCGGTACAGGGCCTCCGAGCAGTACTTC. It yields the protein CATSDRYRASEQYF.

This clone was counted once. V gene TRBV7-9 combines with J gene TRBJ2-3, with D possibly matching TRBD1 (6 bases). The V gene's germline CDR1 is SEHNR and CDR2 FQNEAQ (reference sequence). With 5 bases removed from V and 6 bases from J, the gap between germline ends came to 15 bases. CDR3 size: 14 residues. CDR3 amino acids: CASSALDRRDTQYF. CDR3 nucleotides: TGTGCCAGCAGCGCACTAGACAGGCGGGATACGCAGTATTTT. Combining the CDR3 with reference TRBV7-9 and TRBJ2-3 gives the whole variable domain DTGVSQNPRHKITKRGQNVTFRCDPISEHNRLYWYRQTLGQGPEFLTYFQNEAQLEKSRLLSDRFSAERPKGSFSTLEIQRTEQGDSAMYLCASSALDRRDTQYFGPGTRLTVL.

The chain combines TRBV7-9 with TRBJ2-1; unclear D gene. CDR3 length: 15 residues. Trimming cost V 5 bases and J 1 base, with 12 bases left between them. Germline V gene lookup returns CDR1 SEHNR and CDR2 FQNEAQ (reference sequence). CDR3 sequence reads: CASSPRLESYNEQFF. The CDR3 DNA follows: TGTGCCAGCAGCCCCCGGCTGGAGTCCTACAATGAGCAGTTCTTC.

This clone was seen only a few times. V is TRBV28 and J is TRBJ1-3; 10 positions agree with TRBD1. Unmatched junction bases numbered 10, after V lost 4 bases and J lost 4 bases. The CDR3 length is 17 residues. Germline V gene lookup returns CDR1 MDHEN and CDR2 SYDVKM. The CDR3 region is CASSSSGTGVYGNTIYF. In nucleotides, the CDR3 is TGTGCCAGCAGTTCCTCCGGGACAGGGGTATACGGAAACACCATATATTTT.

This clone was found a few times. The chain carries TRBV2 and TRBJ1-1, with 8 bases fitting TRBD1. This CDR3 has 14 amino acids. The trim removed 6 bases at V and 1 base at J, leaving 4 bases unmatched. Germline CDR1 and CDR2: SNHLY and FYNNEI. This CDR3 is CASRAGQGNTEAFF. DNA for the CDR3: TGTGCCAGCAGAGCTGGACAGGGGAACACTGAAGCTTTCTTT.

V and J are TRBV19 and TRBJ2-2; the match to TRBD2 covers 9 bases. The CDR3 runs to 16 residues. Germline CDR1 and CDR2: LNHDA and SQIVND (reference sequence). The ends lost 7 bases at V and 3 bases at J; junction bases unmatched: 9. CDR3 amino acids: CASKGGRAEDTGELFF. DNA for the CDR3: TGTGCCAGTAAGGGCGGGAGGGCCGAGGACACCGGGGAGCTGTTTTTT.

The chain carries TRBV19 and TRBJ1-5; D gene unclear. The V gene's germline CDR1 is LNHDA and CDR2 SQIVND (reference sequence). The V end lost 1 base, the J end lost 7 bases, and 11 bases lay between the germline ends. This CDR3 comprises 14 residues. CDR3 protein: CASSIVGLTQPQHF. The CDR3 DNA reads as TGTGCCAGTAGTATAGTCGGGTTAACCCAGCCCCAGCATTTT.

CDR3 region: CASSAGLNLYNEQFF. The CDR3 region has the DNA TGTGCCAGCTCAGCAGGGTTGAACCTATACAATGAGCAGTTCTTC. The chain combines TRBV18 with TRBJ2-1; a possible D gene is TRBD1 (5 bases). Trimming took off 5 bases at V and 4 bases at J, with 15 bases between the two ends. The CDR3 sequence is 15 residues long. Germline V gene lookup returns CDR1 KGHSH and CDR2 LQKENI.